The rows below give T cell receptor beta chains drawn from one sample of a study of T cell repertoires in aging, cancer and after chemotherapy. One entry per CDR3 protein results from TCRdb running MiXCR on the multiplex PCR reads. The repertoire has roughly 2,300 distinct CDR3 sequences, over 30% of them found once; the top ten carry 15% to 20%. Specimen: blood. The receptors here all came from a human donor with a solid tumor. Each CDR3 is given with its conserved first and last residue. A D gene is named only where the DNA matches it firmly. Not every row has a clone size; where given, it reads once, few, many or a size class.

TRBJ2-3	large	TRBV30	.	TGTGCCTGGAGTGCTGGTCAGGTAGCGGCCACAGATACGCAGTATTTT	CAWSAGQVAATDTQYF
TRBJ2-3	.	TRBV6-1	.	TGTGCCAGCAGTGCTCGAGGCGCATTCGATACGCAGTATTTT	CASSARGAFDTQYF
TRBJ2-5	few	TRBV20-1	.	TGCAGTGCTTCTCCTCTCCCCCAGGGACCCCGGGAGACCCAGTACTTC	CSASPLPQGPRETQYF
TRBJ1-5	.	TRBV6-6	.	TGTGCCAGCAGTGAAGAGCCTGATGGGCCCCAGCATTTT	CASSEEPDGPQHF
TRBJ1-5	few	TRBV10-3	.	TGTGCCATCAGTGAATCGGTGGGGAATAGCAATCAGCCCCAGCATTTT	CAISESVGNSNQPQHF
TRBJ2-1	.	TRBV7-2	TRBD2	TGTGCCAGCAGCTTGAGTAGCGGGACCGAGCAGTTCTTC	CASSLSSGTEQFF
TRBJ1-5	medium-sized	TRBV6-5	.	TGTGCCAGCGGTTTTCAGACGCCCCAGCATTTT	CASGFQTPQHF
TRBJ2-3	few	TRBV11-2	.	TGTGCCAGCAGCCTGAGCACAGATACGCAGTATTTT	CASSLSTDTQYF
TRBJ2-1	.	TRBV20-1	.	TGCAGTGCCACAAAGGACAGCCATGAGCAGTTCTTC	CSATKDSHEQFF
TRBJ1-4	.	TRBV18	.	TGTGCCAGCTCAGCCAATTTCGGGGAAAAACTGTTTTTT	CASSANFGEKLFF
TRBJ1-2	few	TRBV18	.	TGTGCCAGCTCACCAAACAGTCTTGGGTATGGCTACACCTTC	CASSPNSLGYGYTF
TRBJ1-4	.	TRBV30	.	TGTGCCTGGAGCCGAAGTCGTAATGAAAAACTGTTTTTT	CAWSRSRNEKLFF
TRBJ2-3	few	TRBV5-1	.	TGCGCCAGCAGCTTGGGGCCGGGCCGCACAGATACGCAGTATTTT	CASSLGPGRTDTQYF
TRBJ2-2	few	TRBV6-6	TRBD2	TGTGCCAGCAGTTATCAGGGAGGGACCGGGGAGCTGTTTTTT	CASSYQGGTGELFF
TRBJ2-5	.	TRBV20-1	TRBD1	TGCAGTGCCATGGACAGGGTGAGGGGAGAGACCCAGTACTTC	CSAMDRVRGETQYF
TRBJ1-5	.	TRBV6-2/TRBV6-3	.	TGTGCCAGCAGCCCCCTCAGCGGTAATCAGCCCCAGCATTTT	CASSPLSGNQPQHF
TRBJ2-7	large	TRBV29-1	TRBD1	TGCAGCGTTGGGGACAGGTCGTCCTACGAGCAGTACTTC	CSVGDRSSYEQYF
TRBJ2-3	.	TRBV6-2/TRBV6-3	.	TGTGCCAGCAGGATGACAGTCCCTGGTGTCGGGGATACGCAGTATTTT	CASRMTVPGVGDTQYF
TRBJ2-5	large	TRBV29-1	.	TGCAGCGTTCTACTAGGGCACCCGGGGAGCGAGACCCAGTACTTC	CSVLLGHPGSETQYF
TRBJ1-1	few	TRBV6-6	.	TGTGCCAGCAGTTTCCAGATGAACACTGAAGCTTTCTTT	CASSFQMNTEAFF
TRBJ2-7	.	TRBV30	TRBD1	TGTGCCTGGGGGACAGGGGGGAGTTTCTACGAGCAGTACTTC	CAWGTGGSFYEQYF
TRBJ1-2	.	TRBV25-1	.	TGTGCCAGCAGTCCTGAGTATCCGGGTGGCTACACCTTC	CASSPEYPGGYTF
TRBJ1-1	medium-sized	TRBV29-1	.	TGCAGCGTCCGGGACACTGGCACTGAAGCTTTCTTT	CSVRDTGTEAFF
TRBJ2-3	.	TRBV7-9	TRBD2	TGTGCCTGCAGCTTAGGTAGCGGGTCTCGCACAGATACGCAGTATTTT	CACSLGSGSRTDTQYF
TRBJ1-4	.	TRBV24-1	.	TGTGCCACCAGTGATCCAAGGGGGTATAATGAAAAACTGTTTTTT	CATSDPRGYNEKLFF